Below, 30 T cell receptor beta chains from the same sample are listed, as sequenced in a study of CD8 T cells in Susac syndrome. Random hexamers primed reverse transcription of about 0.45 to 1 ug RNA. TCRdb re-called the immunoSEQ multiplex PCR reads through MiXCR, storing one row per CDR3 protein. The table has 100,000 to 150,000 distinct CDR3 sequences, more than 90% seen once; the top ten hold around 0.087%. The material sequenced was CD4+ T cells from PBMCs. The receptors shown here come from a human donor in good health.

This chain joins TRBV27 and TRBJ2-1, with D perhaps given as TRBD1 or TRBD2 (6 bases each). Trimming left V 1 base short and J 0 bases short, with 13 bases between. The CDR3 covers 17 residues. Germline-derived CDR1 and CDR2 are MNHEY and SMNVEV (reference sequence). Here the CDR3 DNA reads TGTGCCAGCAGTTTATTGATGGGGGGCTTCTCCTACAATGAGCAGTTCTTC. This sequence encodes CASSLLMGGFSYNEQFF.

This clonotype turned up a few times. V usage is TRBV6-2 or TRBV6-3 and J usage is TRBJ2-7, with D possibly matching TRBD2 (5 bases). V dropped 7 bases and J dropped 1 base, with 14 bases sitting between them. Germline values: CDR1 MNHEY, CDR2 SVGEGT. The CDR3 loop spans 14 amino acids. CDR3 loop: CASNLPGWSYEQYF. CDR3 nucleotide sequence: TGTGCCAGCAACTTACCGGGGTGGTCCTACGAGCAGTACTTC.

This clonotype came up once. The chain has TRBV29-1 and TRBJ2-1; no firm D call. Germline CDR1 is SQVTM and CDR2 is ANQGSEA. Trimming shortened V by 3 bases and J by 6 bases, and 15 bases separated the two germline ends. The CDR3 spans 14 residues. The CDR3: CSVDTNRLANEQFF. The CDR3 DNA reads TGCAGCGTTGATACCAACCGTCTTGCCAATGAGCAGTTCTTC.

CDR3 DNA sequence: TGTGCCAGCAGTCGGACTAGGAGGGAGCAGTTCTTC. Amino acids: CASSRTRREQFF. This chain joins TRBV27 and TRBJ2-1; TRBD2 agrees at 7 bases. Unmatched junction bases numbered 5, after V lost 5 bases and J lost 10 bases. CDR3 length: 12 amino acids. CDR1 and CDR2 (germline): MNHEY, SMNVEV (reference sequence).

The chain recombines TRBV20-1 with TRBJ2-7; D is possibly TRBD2 (5 bases). Trimming shortened V by 5 bases and J by 3 bases, and 11 bases separated the two germline ends. The CDR3 spans 12 residues. In germline, CDR1 is DFQATT, CDR2 SNEGSKA (reference sequence). The CDR3 DNA sequence: TGCAGTGCTCCGGGGTCTAACTACGAGCAGTACTTC. It translates to CSAPGSNYEQYF.

The chain is built from TRBV20-1 and TRBJ2-5; possibly TRBD1 or TRBD2 for D (5 bases each). CDR3 size: 12 residues. CDR1 and CDR2 from the germline V gene are DFQATT and SNEGSKA (reference sequence). V was clipped by 2 bases and J by 5 bases, with 9 bases between them. This CDR3 is CSARRGVETQYF. The CDR3 DNA reads TGCAGTGCTAGAAGAGGGGTGGAGACCCAGTACTTC.

The chain couples TRBV3-1 to TRBJ1-1, with D possibly being TRBD1 (5 bases). The CDR3 is 17 amino acids. Germline V lookup: CDR1 LGHDT, CDR2 YNNKEL (reference sequence). The germline V and J ends were trimmed by 1 base and 0 bases, with 15 bases remaining between them. The CDR3 here is CASSQVLSGGLNTEAFF. DNA for the CDR3: TGTGCCAGCAGCCAAGTCCTTTCGGGGGGACTGAACACTGAAGCTTTCTTT.

This sequence joins TRBV27 and TRBJ2-7; maybe TRBD1 (6 bases). The CDR3 has 17 amino acids. Germline V gene sequence: CDR1 MNHEY, CDR2 SMNVEV (reference sequence). The germline V and J ends were trimmed by 5 bases and 1 base, with 21 bases remaining between them. The CDR3 DNA follows: TGTGCCAGCAGTCGGAGGTCCTCACAGGGTTTGTCCTACGAGCAGTACTTC. It is translated as CASSRRSSQGLSYEQYF.

This clonotype appeared once. V usage is TRBV9 and J usage is TRBJ2-1, with D uncertain. The CDR3 is 13 residues long. Trimming shortened V by 4 bases and J by 8 bases, and 13 bases separated the two germline ends. In germline, CDR1 is SGDLS, CDR2 YYNGEE. This chain's CDR3 is CASSPLLDYEQFF. DNA for the CDR3: TGTGCCAGCAGCCCACTCTTAGATTATGAGCAGTTCTTC.

The V and J genes are TRBV2 and TRBJ2-7; no clear D gene. Germline CDR1 SNHLY, CDR2 FYNNEI. This CDR3 has 11 amino acids. Trimming cost V 6 bases and J 1 base, with 4 bases left between them. The CDR3 region has the DNA TGTGCCAGCAGACAATCCTACGAGCAGTACTTC. Its translation: CASRQSYEQYF.

The genes are TRBV7-2 and TRBJ1-2, with TRBD1 as a possible D gene (6 bases). The CDR3 extends over 15 amino acids. The germline V gene encodes CDR1 SGHTA and CDR2 FQGNSA. V lost 1 base, J lost 4 bases, and 13 bases lay in between. In DNA form, the CDR3 reads TGTGCCAGCAGCTTAGAGGGCAGGGGAATCTATGGCTACACCTTC. It codes for CASSLEGRGIYGYTF.

J is TRBJ1-5 and V is TRBV5-1; no reliable D call. Trimming left V 4 bases short and J 3 bases short, with 14 bases between. Germline assignment: CDR1 SGHRS and CDR2 YFSETQ. This CDR3 region has 15 residues. The CDR3 reads CASSPRDPSNQPQHF. For the CDR3, the DNA is TGCGCCAGCAGCCCCCGAGACCCTTCCAATCAGCCCCAGCATTTT.

This clonotype was found once. This chain joins TRBV29-1 and TRBJ2-3; tentative D call: TRBD2 (5 bases). Trimming left V 5 bases short and J 2 bases short, with 14 bases between. The CDR3 is 14 residues long. CDR1 is SQVTM, CDR2 ANQGSEA, per germline. This chain's CDR3 is CSVPAAGVTDTQYF. The CDR3 coding sequence is TGCAGCGTTCCGGCAGCCGGGGTCACAGATACGCAGTATTTT.

The chain couples TRBV27 to TRBJ1-2, with 9 positions matching TRBD1. Germline CDR1 reads MNHEY; CDR2 reads SMNVEV (reference sequence). The CDR3 sequence is 15 residues long. V lost 2 bases, J lost 4 bases, and 5 bases stayed unmatched. The CDR3 protein is CASSLTGTGIYGYTF. CDR3 nucleotide sequence: TGTGCCAGCAGTTTAACTGGGACAGGGATCTATGGCTACACCTTC.

In DNA, the CDR3 is TGCAGTGCCCGTTACCCTAGTTATGATACGCAGTATTTT. Translation: CSARYPSYDTQYF. V usage is TRBV20-1 and J usage is TRBJ2-3; D is unclear. V was clipped by 6 bases and J by 6 bases, with 16 bases between them. The length of the CDR3 is 13 residues. Germline CDR1 DFQATT, CDR2 SNEGSKA (reference sequence).

CDR3 amino acids: CSAYQRSGSDTQYF. The DNA for the CDR3 is TGCAGTGCCTACCAGCGTTCGGGCTCAGATACGCAGTATTTT. The chain is built from TRBV20-1 and TRBJ2-3; D unresolved. The V gene's germline CDR1 is DFQATT and CDR2 SNEGSKA (reference sequence). Trimming took off 6 bases at V and 4 bases at J, with 17 bases between the two ends. This CDR3 is 14 amino acids long.

The chain combines TRBV4-1 with TRBJ2-5; D unresolved. Trimming stripped 0 bases from V and 7 bases from J, with 9 bases between. The length of the CDR3 is 13 residues. The germline gives CDR1 MGHRA, CDR2 YSYEKL. The CDR3 spells CASSQESGRTQYF. The CDR3 bases are TGCGCCAGCAGCCAAGAGTCGGGCAGGACCCAGTACTTC.

The chain carries TRBV7-2 and TRBJ2-4; perhaps TRBD2 as D (6 bases). CDR1 is SGHTA, CDR2 FQGNSA, per germline. The germline V and J ends were trimmed by 4 bases and 1 base, with 11 bases remaining between them. The CDR3 contains 15 residues. In DNA, the CDR3 is TGTGCCAGCAGCTCACTAGGAGGGGCCAAAAACATTCAGTACTTC. It specifies CASSSLGGAKNIQYF.

This clonotype was detected a few times. This chain uses TRBV7-2 with TRBJ1-2, with D possibly matching TRBD1 (6 bases). V lost 0 bases and J 8 bases, leaving 10 bases between the germline ends. The CDR3 consists of 13 residues. The germline V gene encodes CDR1 SGHTA and CDR2 FQGNSA. This CDR3 reads CASSLASGAGYTF. The CDR3 region has the DNA TGTGCCAGCAGCTTAGCTTCAGGGGCCGGCTACACCTTC.

This chain uses TRBV2 with TRBJ2-7; D remains ambiguous. CDR1 and CDR2 (germline): SNHLY, FYNNEI. The CDR3 sequence is 14 residues long. V lost 2 bases to trimming and J lost 2 bases, with 10 bases between them. CDR3 amino acids: CASSESPGPYEQYF. The CDR3 nucleotides are TGTGCCAGCAGTGAATCTCCAGGACCCTACGAGCAGTACTTC.

The rearrangement joins TRBV14 to TRBJ1-3, with no clear D. The germline V gene encodes CDR1 SGHDN and CDR2 FVKESK. The ends were cut back, 2 bases at V and 0 bases at J, with 8 bases in the middle. The CDR3 has 15 amino acids. In DNA, the CDR3 is TGTGCCAGCAGCCAAATGACAAGCTCTGGAAACACCATATATTTT. It specifies CASSQMTSSGNTIYF. The full variable domain, rest sourced from reference TRBV14 and TRBJ1-3, is EAGVTQFPSHSVIEKGQTVTLRCDPISGHDNLYWYRRVMGKEIKFLLHFVKESKQDESGMPNNRFLAERTGGTYSTLKVQPAELEDSGVYFCASSQMTSSGNTIYFGEGSWLTVV.

The rearrangement uses TRBV2 and TRBJ1-1; D is unresolved. The CDR3 extends over 10 amino acids. V was cut by 6 bases and J by 3 bases, with 2 bases left in between. Per germline, CDR1 SNHLY and CDR2 FYNNEI. CDR3 loop: CASRYTEAFF. CDR3 nucleotide sequence: TGTGCCAGCAGGTACACTGAAGCTTTCTTT.

The rearrangement uses TRBV5-1 and TRBJ2-1, with 7 nucleotides matching TRBD2. Per germline, CDR1 SGHRS and CDR2 YFSETQ. This CDR3 region has 15 residues. The V gene end was trimmed by 5 bases and the J gene end by 3 bases; junction bases not matched to a gene: 8. CDR3 residues: CASRIRGGFYNEQFF. Written as DNA, the CDR3 is TGCGCCAGCAGAATAAGGGGAGGGTTCTACAATGAGCAGTTCTTC.

The V call is TRBV9, the J call TRBJ2-1; 13 bases are a match to TRBD2. Germline V CDR1 and CDR2: SGDLS, YYNGEE. This CDR3 has 15 amino acids. V gave up 0 bases and J gave up 10 bases; unmatched junction bases: 4. CDR3 coding DNA: TGTGCCAGCAGCGTAGGGACTAGCGGGAGCCCCGAGCAGTTCTTC. Amino acids: CASSVGTSGSPEQFF.

This chain links TRBV9 with TRBJ2-7, with D unresolved. With 0 bases removed from V and 5 bases from J, the gap between germline ends came to 9 bases. The germline V gene encodes CDR1 SGDLS and CDR2 YYNGEE. The CDR3 length is 13 residues. Here the CDR3 DNA reads TGTGCCAGCAGCGTAGGGCAGAACCACGAGCAGTACTTC. It is translated as CASSVGQNHEQYF.

The V call is TRBV19, the J call TRBJ2-1; 9 nucleotides match TRBD2. J lost 7 bases, V lost 6 bases, and 16 bases had no gene match. Germline lookup yields CDR1 LNHDA and CDR2 SQIVND (reference sequence). The CDR3 is 17 residues long. The CDR3 reads CASRAWATSGPQNEQFF. DNA for the CDR3: TGTGCCAGTAGAGCTTGGGCTACTAGCGGGCCGCAGAATGAGCAGTTCTTC. Based on the CDR3 plus reference TRBV19 and TRBJ2-1, the full variable domain is DGGITQSPKYLFRKEGQNVTLSCEQNLNHDAMYWYRQDPGQGLRLIYYSQIVNDFQKGDIAEGYSVSREKKESFPLTVTSAQKNPTAFYLCASRAWATSGPQNEQFFGPGTRLTVL.

The chain carries TRBV15 and TRBJ2-5; D gene unclear. Looked up from germline, CDR1 is LNHNV and CDR2 is YYDKDF (reference sequence). The CDR3 contains 13 residues. V was cut by 2 bases and J by 4 bases, with 8 bases left in between. The CDR3 spells CATSRPFPETQYF. DNA of the CDR3: TGTGCCACCAGCAGACCATTCCCAGAGACCCAGTACTTC.

The rearrangement uses TRBV20-1 and TRBJ1-5, with a possible D match to TRBD1 (6 bases). Trimming shortened V by 2 bases and J by 0 bases, and 23 bases separated the two germline ends. The CDR3 sequence is 19 residues long. Germline V lookup: CDR1 DFQATT, CDR2 SNEGSKA (reference sequence). CDR3 in amino acids: CSARRPLGQPNPSNQPQHF. CDR3 in DNA: TGCAGTGCTAGAAGGCCGCTCGGACAGCCCAACCCTAGCAATCAGCCCCAGCATTTT.

This chain uses TRBV19 with TRBJ1-1; no definite D call. In germline, CDR1 is LNHDA, CDR2 SQIVND (reference sequence). This CDR3 region has 11 residues. The V and J ends lost 6 bases and 9 bases respectively, with 11 bases between them. Here the CDR3 DNA reads TGTGCCAGTAGGGATAGAGCGAAAGCTTTCTTT. It specifies CASRDRAKAFF.

CDR3 bases: TGTGCCAGCAGCCAAGGGACCGTTAATCAGCCCCAGCATTTT. Its translation is CASSQGTVNQPQHF. The chain combines TRBV3-1 with TRBJ1-5; D ambiguous. Germline lookup yields CDR1 LGHDT and CDR2 YNNKEL (reference sequence). This CDR3 comprises 14 residues. Trimming took 1 base from V and 4 from J, leaving 8 bases between them.